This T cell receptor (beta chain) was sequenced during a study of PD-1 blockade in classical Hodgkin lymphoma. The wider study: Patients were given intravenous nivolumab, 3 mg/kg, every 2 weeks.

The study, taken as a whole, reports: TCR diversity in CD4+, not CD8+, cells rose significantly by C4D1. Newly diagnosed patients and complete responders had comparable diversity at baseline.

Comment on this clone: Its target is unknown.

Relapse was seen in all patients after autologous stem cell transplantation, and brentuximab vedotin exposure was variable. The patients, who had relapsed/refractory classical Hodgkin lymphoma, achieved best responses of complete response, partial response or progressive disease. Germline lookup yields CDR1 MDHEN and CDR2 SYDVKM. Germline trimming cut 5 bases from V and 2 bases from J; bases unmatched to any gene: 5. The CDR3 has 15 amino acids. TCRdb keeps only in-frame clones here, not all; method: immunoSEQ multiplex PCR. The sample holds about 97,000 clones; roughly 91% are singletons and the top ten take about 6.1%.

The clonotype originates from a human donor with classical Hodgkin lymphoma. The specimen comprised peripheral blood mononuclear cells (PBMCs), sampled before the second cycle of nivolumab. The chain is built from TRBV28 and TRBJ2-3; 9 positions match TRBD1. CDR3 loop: CASSIGDRDTDTQYF. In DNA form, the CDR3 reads TGTGCCAGCAGTATAGGGGACAGGGACACAGATACGCAGTATTTT.